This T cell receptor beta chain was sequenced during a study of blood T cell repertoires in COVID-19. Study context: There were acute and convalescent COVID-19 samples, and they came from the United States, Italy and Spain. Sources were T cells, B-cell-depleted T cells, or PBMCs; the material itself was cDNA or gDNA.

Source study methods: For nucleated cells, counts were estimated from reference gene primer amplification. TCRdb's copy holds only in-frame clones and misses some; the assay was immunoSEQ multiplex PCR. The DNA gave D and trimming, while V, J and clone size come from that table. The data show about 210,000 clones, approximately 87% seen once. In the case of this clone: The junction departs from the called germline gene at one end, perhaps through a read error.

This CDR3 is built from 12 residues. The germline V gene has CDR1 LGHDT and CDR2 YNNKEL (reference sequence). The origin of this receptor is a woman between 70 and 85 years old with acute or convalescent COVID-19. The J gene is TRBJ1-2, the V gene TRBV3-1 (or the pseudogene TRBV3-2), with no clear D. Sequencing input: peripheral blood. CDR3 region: CASSQETRRRIF. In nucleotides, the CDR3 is TGTGCCAGCAGCCAAGAAACTAGAAGAAGAATCTTC.